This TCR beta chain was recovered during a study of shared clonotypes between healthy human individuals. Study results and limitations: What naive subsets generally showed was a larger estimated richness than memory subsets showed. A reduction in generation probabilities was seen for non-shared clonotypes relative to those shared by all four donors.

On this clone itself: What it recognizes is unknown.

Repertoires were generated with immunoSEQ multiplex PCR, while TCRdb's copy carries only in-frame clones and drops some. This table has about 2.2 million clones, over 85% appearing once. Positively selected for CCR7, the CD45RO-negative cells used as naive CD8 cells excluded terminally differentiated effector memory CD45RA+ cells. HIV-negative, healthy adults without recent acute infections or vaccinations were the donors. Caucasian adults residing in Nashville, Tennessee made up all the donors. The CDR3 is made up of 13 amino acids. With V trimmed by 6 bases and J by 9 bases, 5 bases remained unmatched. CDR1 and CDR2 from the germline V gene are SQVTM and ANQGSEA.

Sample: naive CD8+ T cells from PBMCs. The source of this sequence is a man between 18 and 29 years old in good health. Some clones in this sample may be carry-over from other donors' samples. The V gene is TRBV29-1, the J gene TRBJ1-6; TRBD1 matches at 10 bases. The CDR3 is CSVRTGGTSPLHF. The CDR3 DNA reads TGCAGCGTCCGGACAGGGGGAACTTCACCCCTCCACTTT. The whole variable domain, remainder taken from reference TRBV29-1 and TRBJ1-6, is SAVISQKPSRDICQRGTSLTIQCQVDSQVTMMFWYRQQPGQSLTLIATANQGSEATYESGFVIDKFPISRPNLTFSTLTVSNMSPEDSSIYLCSVRTGGTSPLHFGNGTRLTVT.